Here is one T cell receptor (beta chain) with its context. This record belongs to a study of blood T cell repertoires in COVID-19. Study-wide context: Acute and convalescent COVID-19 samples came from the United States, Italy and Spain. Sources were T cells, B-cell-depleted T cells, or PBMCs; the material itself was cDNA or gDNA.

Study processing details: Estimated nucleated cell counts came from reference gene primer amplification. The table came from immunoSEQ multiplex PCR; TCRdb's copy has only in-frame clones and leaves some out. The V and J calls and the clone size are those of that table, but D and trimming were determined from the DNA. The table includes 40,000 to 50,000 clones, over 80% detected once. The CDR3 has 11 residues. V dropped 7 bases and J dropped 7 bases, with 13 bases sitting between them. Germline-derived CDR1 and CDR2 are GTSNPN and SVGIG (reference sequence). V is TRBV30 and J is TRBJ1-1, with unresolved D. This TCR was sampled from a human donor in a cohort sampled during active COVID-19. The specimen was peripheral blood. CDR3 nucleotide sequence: TGTGCCTCAACCGAACAGAGTGAAGCTTTCTTT. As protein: CASTEQSEAFF.